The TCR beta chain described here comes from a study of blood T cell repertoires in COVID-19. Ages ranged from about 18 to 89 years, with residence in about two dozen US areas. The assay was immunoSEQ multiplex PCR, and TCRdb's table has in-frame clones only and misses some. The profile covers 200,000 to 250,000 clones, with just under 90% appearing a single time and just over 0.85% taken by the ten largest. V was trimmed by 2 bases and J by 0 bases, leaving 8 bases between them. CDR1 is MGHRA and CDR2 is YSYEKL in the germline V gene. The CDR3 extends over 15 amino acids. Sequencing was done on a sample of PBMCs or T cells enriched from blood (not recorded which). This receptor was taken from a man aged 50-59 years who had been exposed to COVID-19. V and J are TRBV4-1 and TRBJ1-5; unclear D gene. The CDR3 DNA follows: TGCGCCAGCAGCCAAAGGAGAGATAGCAATCAGCCCCAGCATTTT. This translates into CASSQRRDSNQPQHF.